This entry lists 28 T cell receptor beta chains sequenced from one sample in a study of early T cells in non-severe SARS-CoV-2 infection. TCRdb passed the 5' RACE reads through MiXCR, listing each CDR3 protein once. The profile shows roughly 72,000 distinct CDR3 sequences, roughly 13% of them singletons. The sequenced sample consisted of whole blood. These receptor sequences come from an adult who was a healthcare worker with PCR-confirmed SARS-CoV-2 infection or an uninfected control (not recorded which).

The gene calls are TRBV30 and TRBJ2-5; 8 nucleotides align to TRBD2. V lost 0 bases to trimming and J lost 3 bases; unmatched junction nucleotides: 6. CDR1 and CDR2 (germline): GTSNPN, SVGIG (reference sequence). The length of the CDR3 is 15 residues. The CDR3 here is CAWSVVAGWEETQYF. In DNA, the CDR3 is TGTGCCTGGAGTGTGGTAGCGGGATGGGAAGAGACCCAGTACTTC.

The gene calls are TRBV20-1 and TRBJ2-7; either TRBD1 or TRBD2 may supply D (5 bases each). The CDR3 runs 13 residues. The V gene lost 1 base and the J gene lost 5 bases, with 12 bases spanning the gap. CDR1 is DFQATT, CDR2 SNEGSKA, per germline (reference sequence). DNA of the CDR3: TGCAGTGCTAGAGCAGGGACCCTCCACGAGCAGTACTTC. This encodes CSARAGTLHEQYF.

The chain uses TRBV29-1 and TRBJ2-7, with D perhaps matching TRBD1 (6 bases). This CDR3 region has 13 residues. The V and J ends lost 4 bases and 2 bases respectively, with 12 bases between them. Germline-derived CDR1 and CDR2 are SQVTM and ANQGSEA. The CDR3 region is CSVVDRLTYEQYF. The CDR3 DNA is TGCAGCGTTGTTGACAGGTTAACCTACGAGCAGTACTTC.

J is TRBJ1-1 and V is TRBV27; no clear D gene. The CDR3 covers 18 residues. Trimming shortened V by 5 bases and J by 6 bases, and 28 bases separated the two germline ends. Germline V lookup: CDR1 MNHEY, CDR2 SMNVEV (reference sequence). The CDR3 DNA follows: TGTGCCAGCAGTCCAACAAAATACTTCCATAAACCGGACGCTGAAGCTTTCTTT. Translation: CASSPTKYFHKPDAEAFF.

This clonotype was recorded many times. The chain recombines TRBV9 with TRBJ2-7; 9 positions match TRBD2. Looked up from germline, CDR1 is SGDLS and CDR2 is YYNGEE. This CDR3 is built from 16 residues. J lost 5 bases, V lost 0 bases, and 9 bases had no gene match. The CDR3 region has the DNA TGTGCCAGCAGCGTAGCTGCGGGAGGGCTCTTTAACGAGCAGTACTTC. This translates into CASSVAAGGLFNEQYF.

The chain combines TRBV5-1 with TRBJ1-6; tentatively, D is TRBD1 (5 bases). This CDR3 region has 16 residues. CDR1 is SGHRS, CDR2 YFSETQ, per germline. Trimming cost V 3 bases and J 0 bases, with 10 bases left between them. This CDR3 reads CASSSTESSYNSPLHF. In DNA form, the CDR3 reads TGCGCCAGCAGCTCGACAGAAAGCTCCTATAATTCACCCCTCCACTTT.

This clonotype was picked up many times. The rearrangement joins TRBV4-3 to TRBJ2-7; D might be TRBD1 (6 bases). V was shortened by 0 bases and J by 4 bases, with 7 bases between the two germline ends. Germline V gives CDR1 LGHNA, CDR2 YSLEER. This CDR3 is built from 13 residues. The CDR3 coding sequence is TGCGCCAGCAGCCAAGAACAGGGATACGAGCAGTACTTC. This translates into CASSQEQGYEQYF.

CDR3 in DNA: TGTGCCAGCACTCTCACAGATACGCAGTATTTT. Amino acid sequence: CASTLTDTQYF. The rearrangement joins TRBV2 to TRBJ2-3; D remains unclear. Germline assignment: CDR1 SNHLY and CDR2 FYNNEI. Trimming took off 7 bases at V and 2 bases at J, with 4 bases between the two ends. The CDR3 contains 11 residues.

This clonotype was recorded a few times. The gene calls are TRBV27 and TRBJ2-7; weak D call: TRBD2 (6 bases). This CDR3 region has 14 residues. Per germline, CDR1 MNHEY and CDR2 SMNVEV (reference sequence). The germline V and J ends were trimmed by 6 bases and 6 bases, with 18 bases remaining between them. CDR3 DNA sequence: TGTGCCAGCAGGGCAACCGCGGGGTTTAGCGAGCAGTACTTC. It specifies CASRATAGFSEQYF.

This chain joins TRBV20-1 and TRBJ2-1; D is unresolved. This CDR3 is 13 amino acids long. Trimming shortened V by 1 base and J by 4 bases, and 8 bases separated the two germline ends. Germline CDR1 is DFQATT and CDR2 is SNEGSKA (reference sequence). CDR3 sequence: CSARVAEYNEQFF. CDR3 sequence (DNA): TGCAGTGCTAGAGTAGCAGAATACAATGAGCAGTTCTTC.

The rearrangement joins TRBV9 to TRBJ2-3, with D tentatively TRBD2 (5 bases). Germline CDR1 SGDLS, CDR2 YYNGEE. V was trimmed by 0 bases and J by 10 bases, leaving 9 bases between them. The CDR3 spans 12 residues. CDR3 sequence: CASSVGTFPQYF. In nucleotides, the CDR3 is TGTGCCAGCAGCGTAGGGACTTTCCCGCAGTATTTT.

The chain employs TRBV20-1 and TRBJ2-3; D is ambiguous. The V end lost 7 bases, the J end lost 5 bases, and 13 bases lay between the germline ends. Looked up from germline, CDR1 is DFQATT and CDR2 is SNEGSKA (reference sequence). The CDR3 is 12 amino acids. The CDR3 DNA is TGCAGTGGCCCCAAGGTGGAAGATACGCAGTATTTT. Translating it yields CSGPKVEDTQYF.

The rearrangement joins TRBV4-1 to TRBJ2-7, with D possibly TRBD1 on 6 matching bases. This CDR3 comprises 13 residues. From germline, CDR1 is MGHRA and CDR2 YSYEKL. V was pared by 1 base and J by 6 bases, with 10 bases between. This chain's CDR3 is CASSQGTGSEQYF. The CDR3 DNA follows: TGCGCCAGCAGCCAAGGTACAGGGAGCGAGCAGTACTTC.

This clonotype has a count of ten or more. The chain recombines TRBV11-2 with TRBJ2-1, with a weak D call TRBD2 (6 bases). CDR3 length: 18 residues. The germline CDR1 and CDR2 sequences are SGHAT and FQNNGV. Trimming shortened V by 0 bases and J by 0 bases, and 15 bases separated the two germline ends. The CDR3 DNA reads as TGTGCCAGCAGCTTAGAAGGACCAGCGGGCCACTCCTACAATGAGCAGTTCTTC. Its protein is CASSLEGPAGHSYNEQFF.

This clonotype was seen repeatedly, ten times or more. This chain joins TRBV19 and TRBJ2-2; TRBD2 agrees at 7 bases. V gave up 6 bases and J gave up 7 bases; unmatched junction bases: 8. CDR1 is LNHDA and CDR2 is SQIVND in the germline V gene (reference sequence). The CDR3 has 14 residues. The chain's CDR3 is CASSPGLDNGELFF. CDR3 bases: TGTGCCAGTAGCCCCGGACTAGATAACGGGGAGCTGTTTTTT.

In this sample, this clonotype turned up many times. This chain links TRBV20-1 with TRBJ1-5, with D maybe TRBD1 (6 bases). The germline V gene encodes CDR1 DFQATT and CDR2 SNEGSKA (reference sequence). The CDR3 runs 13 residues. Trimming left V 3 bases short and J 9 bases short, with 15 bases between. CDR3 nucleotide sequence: TGCAGTGCTAGGTTTCAGGGGACTCGGCCCCAGCATTTT. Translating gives CSARFQGTRPQHF.

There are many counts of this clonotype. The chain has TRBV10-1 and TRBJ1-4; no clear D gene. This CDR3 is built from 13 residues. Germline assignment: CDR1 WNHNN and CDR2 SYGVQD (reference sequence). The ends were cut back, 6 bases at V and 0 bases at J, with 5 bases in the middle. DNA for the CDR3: TGCGCCAGCAGCCGGTCAACTAATGAAAAACTGTTTTTT. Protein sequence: CASSRSTNEKLFF.

The CDR3 bases are TGTGCCAGCACCGCCGGGGAGGGGGTCTACAATGAGCAGTTCTTC. This sequence encodes CASTAGEGVYNEQFF. This rearrangement joins TRBV6-1 to TRBJ2-1; a possible D gene is TRBD2 (7 bases). The CDR3 covers 15 residues. CDR1 is MNHNS, CDR2 SASEGT, per germline. V was pared by 7 bases and J by 3 bases, with 16 bases between.

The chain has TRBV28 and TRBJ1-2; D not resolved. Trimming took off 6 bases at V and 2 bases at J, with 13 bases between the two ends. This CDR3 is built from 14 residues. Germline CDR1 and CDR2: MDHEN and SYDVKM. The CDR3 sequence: CASSSGGRNYGYTF. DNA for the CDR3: TGTGCCAGCAGCTCCGGAGGGCGCAACTATGGCTACACCTTC.

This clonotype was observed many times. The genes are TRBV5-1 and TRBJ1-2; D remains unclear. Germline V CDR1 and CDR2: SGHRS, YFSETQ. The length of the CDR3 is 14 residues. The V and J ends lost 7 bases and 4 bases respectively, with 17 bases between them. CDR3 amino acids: CASADAPDLYGYTF. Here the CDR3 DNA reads TGCGCCAGCGCGGACGCACCGGACCTCTATGGCTACACCTTC.

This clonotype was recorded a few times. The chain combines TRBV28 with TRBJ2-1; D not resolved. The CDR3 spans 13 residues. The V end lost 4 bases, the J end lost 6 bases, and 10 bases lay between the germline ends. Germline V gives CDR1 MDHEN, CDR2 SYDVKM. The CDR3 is CASSSPGTNEQFF. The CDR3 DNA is TGTGCCAGCAGTTCGCCAGGAACCAATGAGCAGTTCTTC.

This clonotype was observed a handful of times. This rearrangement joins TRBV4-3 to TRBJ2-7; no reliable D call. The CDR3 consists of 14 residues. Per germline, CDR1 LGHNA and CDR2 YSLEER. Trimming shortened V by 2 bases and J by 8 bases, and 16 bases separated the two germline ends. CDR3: CASSQTILTEKQYF. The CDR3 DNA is TGCGCCAGCAGCCAAACTATCCTGACCGAGAAGCAGTACTTC.

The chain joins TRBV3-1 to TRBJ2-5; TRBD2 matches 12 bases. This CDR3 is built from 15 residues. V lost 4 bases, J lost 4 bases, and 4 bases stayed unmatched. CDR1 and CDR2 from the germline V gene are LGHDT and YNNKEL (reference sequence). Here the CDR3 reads CASSRLAGVSETQYF. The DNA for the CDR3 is TGTGCCAGCAGCCGACTAGCGGGAGTCTCAGAGACCCAGTACTTC.

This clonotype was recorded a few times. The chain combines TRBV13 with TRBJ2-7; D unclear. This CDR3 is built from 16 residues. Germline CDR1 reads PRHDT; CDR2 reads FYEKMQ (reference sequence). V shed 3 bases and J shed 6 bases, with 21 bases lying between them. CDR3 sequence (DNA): TGTGCCAGCAGCTTTAGTGGGGTTACACGGGCCTCCGAGCAGTACTTC. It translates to CASSFSGVTRASEQYF.

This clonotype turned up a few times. CDR3 region: CASRGGPSEQYF. CDR3 nucleotide sequence: TGTGCCTCACGGGGGGGCCCCTCCGAGCAGTACTTC. V and J are TRBV19 and TRBJ2-7, with TRBD2 identical over 8 bases. Per germline, CDR1 LNHDA and CDR2 SQIVND (reference sequence). V lost 11 bases and J lost 6; bases outside the gene matches: 9. The CDR3 is 12 residues long.

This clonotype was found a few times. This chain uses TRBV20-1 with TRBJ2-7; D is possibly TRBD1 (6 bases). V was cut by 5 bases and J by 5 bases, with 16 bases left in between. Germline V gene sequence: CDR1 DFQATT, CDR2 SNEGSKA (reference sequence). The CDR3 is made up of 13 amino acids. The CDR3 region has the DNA TGCAGTGCTCCTAGGACAGTTCCCCACGAGCAGTACTTC. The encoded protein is CSAPRTVPHEQYF.

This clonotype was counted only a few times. This chain's CDR3 is CASSEDREAGYTF. In nucleotides, the CDR3 is TGTGCCAGCAGTGAGGACAGGGAGGCTGGCTACACCTTC. The J gene is TRBJ1-2, the V gene TRBV2; 8 bases are shared with TRBD1. V shed 3 bases, J shed 7 bases, and the junction held 4 bases outside the gene matches. Germline CDR1 reads SNHLY; CDR2 reads FYNNEI. The CDR3 is made up of 13 amino acids.

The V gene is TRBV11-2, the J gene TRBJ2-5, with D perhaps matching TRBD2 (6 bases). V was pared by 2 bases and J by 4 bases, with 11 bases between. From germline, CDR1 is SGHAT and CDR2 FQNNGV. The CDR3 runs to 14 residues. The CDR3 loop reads CASSLYGGGETQYF. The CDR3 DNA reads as TGTGCCAGCAGCTTATATGGGGGAGGAGAGACCCAGTACTTC.